Detailed here is one TCR beta chain. The data originate from a study of shared T cell receptors in the human thymus. Per the germline V gene, CDR1 is SNHLY and CDR2 is FYNNEI. The length of the CDR3 is 16 residues. The germline V and J ends were trimmed by 0 bases and 7 bases, with 19 bases remaining between them. Repertoires were generated with immunoSEQ multiplex PCR, while TCRdb's copy carries only in-frame clones and drops some. Here the sample spans 540,000 or so clones, approximately 80% being singletons. The data were also submitted as part of a second study, on human thymus T cells. In that study: Serving as donors were healthy Finnish infants, each of whom was having open corrective surgery for congenital heart defects. Resections were taken during corrective heart surgery, and the thymus tissue came from these. Within thymic and blood repertoires, V and J gene usage appeared to be biased. Unrelated individuals reportedly shared highly overlapping thymic TCR repertoires.

Material for sequencing was thymocytes. The chain combines TRBV2 with TRBJ2-7, with D perhaps matching TRBD1 (6 bases). This clonotype originated in a boy younger than two with a congenital heart defect. In DNA form, the CDR3 reads TGTGCCAGCAGTGAAGCGATTAGGGGGAGTCATGGTGAGCAGTACTTC. It translates to CASSEAIRGSHGEQYF.